Each of the 20 T cell receptor beta chains below was sequenced from the same sample in a study of cytomegalovirus exposure and HLA in healthy donors. The PCR contained 60 Vbeta and 13 Jbeta primers. This table comes from immunoSEQ multiplex PCR, and its TCRdb copy is limited to in-frame clones, with some not included. The repertoire includes 100,000 to 150,000 clones, about four fifths of them detected once, and 3.6% sits in the top ten. The sequenced sample was PBMCs. The source of these receptors is a woman aged 40-49 years in good health and CMV-seropositive.

The V gene is TRBV5-4, the J gene TRBJ1-1, with unresolved D. V gave up 5 bases and J gave up 3 bases, with 14 bases separating them. This CDR3 is built from 14 residues. Germline V CDR1 and CDR2: SGHNT, YYREEE (reference sequence). The CDR3 region is CASSAGGSDTEAFF. CDR3 sequence (DNA): TGTGCCAGCAGTGCCGGAGGGAGCGACACTGAAGCTTTCTTT.

CDR3 in DNA: TGTGCCAGCTCAAGTAAGGAGGGACAGGGGAACACTGAAGCTTTCTTT. This gives the protein CASSSKEGQGNTEAFF. The rearrangement uses TRBV18 and TRBJ1-1; TRBD1 agrees at 9 bases. The germline gives CDR1 KGHSH, CDR2 LQKENI. V shed 5 bases and J 1 base; nucleotides not matched to a gene: 8. CDR3 length: 16 amino acids.

The chain uses TRBV5-5 and TRBJ1-3, with D unclear. CDR3 length: 17 residues. Germline V gene lookup returns CDR1 SGHKS and CDR2 YYEKEE (reference sequence). Trimming pared 3 bases from V and 1 base from J, leaving 17 bases between. The CDR3 is CASSYKREVTSGNTIYF. The CDR3 region has the DNA TGTGCCAGCAGCTACAAACGGGAAGTAACTTCTGGAAACACCATATATTTT.

The chain couples TRBV6-4 to TRBJ2-5; 9 positions match TRBD1. The germline V gene has CDR1 MRHNA and CDR2 SNTAGT. J lost 1 base, V lost 5 bases, and 8 bases had no gene match. The CDR3 sequence is 16 residues long. The CDR3 bases are TGTGCCAGCAGTATAGGAACGGGACAGGGCCAAGAGACCCAGTACTTC. Translation: CASSIGTGQGQETQYF.

This clone was detected a few times. This chain connects TRBV7-2 to TRBJ1-5; no firm D call. CDR1 SGHTA and CDR2 FQGNSA come from the germline V gene. The CDR3 consists of 13 residues. V gave up 2 bases and J gave up 5 bases, with 7 bases separating them. Here the CDR3 DNA reads TGTGCCAGCAGCTTACTAGTAGATCAGCCCCAGCATTTT. Translating gives CASSLLVDQPQHF.

V gene TRBV27 combines with J gene TRBJ1-2, with D unclear. This CDR3 is built from 15 residues. Germline CDR1 is MNHEY and CDR2 is SMNVEV (reference sequence). V gave up 4 bases and J gave up 2 bases, with 14 bases separating them. DNA of the CDR3: TGTGCCAGCAGTTATCAAGCGGGGAAGAACTATGGCTACACCTTC. Its protein product is CASSYQAGKNYGYTF.

V gene TRBV19 combines with J gene TRBJ1-2; D gene uncertain. Trimming removed 3 bases from V and 4 bases from J, with 9 bases in between. The germline CDR1 and CDR2 sequences are LNHDA and SQIVND (reference sequence). CDR3 size: 13 residues. CDR3 region: CASSMGLSYGYTF. The CDR3 coding sequence is TGTGCCAGTAGTATGGGCCTATCCTATGGCTACACCTTC. Combining the CDR3 with reference TRBV19 and TRBJ1-2 gives the whole variable domain DGGITQSPKYLFRKEGQNVTLSCEQNLNHDAMYWYRQDPGQGLRLIYYSQIVNDFQKGDIAEGYSVSREKKESFPLTVTSAQKNPTAFYLCASSMGLSYGYTFGSGTRLTVV.

The chain has TRBV5-6 and TRBJ1-3; D call uncertain. CDR3 length: 17 amino acids. Germline V gene sequence: CDR1 SGHDT, CDR2 YYEEEE. V lost 2 bases to trimming and J lost 0 bases, with 15 bases between them. CDR3 bases: TGTGCCAGCAGCTTCTCTCGGACTCACTACTCTGGAAACACCATATATTTT. Its translation is CASSFSRTHYSGNTIYF.

A single count supports this clone. The V call is TRBV27, the J call TRBJ2-1, with D perhaps TRBD1 (6 bases). Trimming removed 6 bases at V and 7 bases at J, with 7 bases between. CDR3 length equals 11 residues. Germline V gene data show CDR1 as MNHEY and CDR2 as SMNVEV (reference sequence). CDR3 region: CASSRGNEQFF. CDR3 DNA sequence: TGTGCCAGCAGCAGGGGTAATGAGCAGTTCTTC.

This clone was recorded once. The same CDR3 also results from other DNA sequences found in this sample. The V and J genes are TRBV18 and TRBJ2-3, with D tentatively TRBD2 (6 bases). Germline CDR1 KGHSH, CDR2 LQKENI. The CDR3 length is 15 residues. V lost 1 base and J 0 bases, leaving 8 bases between the germline ends. The CDR3 protein is CASSPLAGSTDTQYF. The CDR3 DNA reads TGTGCCAGCTCACCACTCGCGGGGAGCACAGATACGCAGTATTTT.

This chain uses TRBV7-9 with TRBJ1-3; TRBD1 matches at 8 bases. The CDR3 covers 16 residues. Germline CDR1 and CDR2: SEHNR and FQNEAQ (reference sequence). V lost 0 bases to trimming and J lost 2 bases; unmatched junction nucleotides: 3. CDR3 sequence reads: CASSLALQGAGNTIYF. The CDR3 DNA follows: TGTGCCAGCAGCTTAGCGCTACAGGGGGCTGGAAACACCATATATTTT.

This chain links TRBV9 with TRBJ2-6; tentatively, D is TRBD2 (6 bases). Germline CDR1 SGDLS, CDR2 YYNGEE. The V and J ends lost 8 bases and 2 bases respectively, with 17 bases between them. CDR3 length: 16 residues. The DNA of the CDR3 is TGTGCCAGGGGTCGGGGCTGGGAGGCTGGGGCCAACGTCCTGACTTTC. Translating it yields CARGRGWEAGANVLTF.

This clone was found once. The rearrangement uses TRBV25-1 and TRBJ2-7; D gene uncertain. Trimming took 10 bases from V and 2 from J, leaving 12 bases between them. This CDR3 spans 12 amino acids. CDR1 and CDR2 (germline): MGHDK, SYGVNS. CDR3 nucleotide sequence: TGTGCCACGGGTGCGGTCACCTACGAGCAGTACTTC. It yields the protein CATGAVTYEQYF.

The chain is built from TRBV19 and TRBJ2-3; 10 nucleotides line up with TRBD2. The CDR3 runs 18 residues. CDR1 is LNHDA, CDR2 SQIVND, per germline (reference sequence). The V gene end was trimmed by 0 bases and the J gene end by 5 bases; junction bases not matched to a gene: 11. This CDR3 is CASSIDLWLAGDGDTQYF. For the CDR3, the DNA is TGTGCCAGTAGTATAGATCTTTGGCTAGCGGGAGATGGAGATACGCAGTATTTT.

The rearrangement links TRBV7-9 to TRBJ2-5; 13 positions agree with TRBD2. V trimming: 4 bases; J trimming: 4 bases; junction bases outside the gene matches: 6. Germline CDR1 is SEHNR and CDR2 is FQNEAQ (reference sequence). The CDR3 contains 16 residues. This CDR3 is CASSYPGLAGTETQYF. Written as DNA, the CDR3 is TGTGCCAGCAGCTATCCGGGACTAGCGGGAACAGAGACCCAGTACTTC.

The chain carries TRBV10-3 and TRBJ1-1, with D unresolved. The CDR3 contains 14 residues. The V end was cut by 3 bases, the J end by 1 base, with 9 bases between. The germline gives CDR1 ENHRY, CDR2 SYGVKD. Here the CDR3 reads CAISEIAANTEAFF. The CDR3 DNA reads as TGTGCCATCAGTGAAATAGCGGCGAACACTGAAGCTTTCTTT.

The chain recombines TRBV2 with TRBJ1-2; D may be TRBD1 (5 bases). CDR1 and CDR2 from the germline V gene are SNHLY and FYNNEI. The CDR3 totals 14 residues. V was clipped by 8 bases and J by 6 bases, with 19 bases between them. The chain's CDR3 is CASSSVGGGHGYTF. The CDR3 coding sequence is TGTGCCAGCTCAAGTGTTGGCGGGGGACATGGCTACACCTTC.

The V call is TRBV7-2, the J call TRBJ2-1; D might be TRBD2 (6 bases). V shed 1 base and J shed 8 bases, with 18 bases lying between them. Germline V gene data show CDR1 as SGHTA and CDR2 as FQGNSA. This CDR3 is 16 amino acids long. The CDR3 coding sequence is TGTGCCAGCAGCTTAGGGGGACTTCCCGGACTCGATGAGCAGTTCTTC. Its translation is CASSLGGLPGLDEQFF. The variable domain in full, completed from reference TRBV7-2 and TRBJ2-1, reads GAGVSQSPSNKVTEKGKDVELRCDPISGHTALYWYRQSLGQGLEFLIYFQGNSAPDKSGLPSDRFSAERTGGSVSTLTIQRTQQEDSAVYLCASSLGGLPGLDEQFFGPGTRLTVL.

CDR3 nucleotides: TGTGCCAGCAGCTTGGGTGGGAGGGCCGCCGAGCAGTACTTC. This translates into CASSLGGRAAEQYF. This rearrangement joins TRBV5-6 to TRBJ2-5; TRBD2 matches at 7 bases. With the DNA end fitting TRBJ2-7 better, the J assignment may be wrong. This CDR3 has 14 amino acids. Looked up from germline, CDR1 is SGHDT and CDR2 is YYEEEE.

This clone was seen a few times. This chain uses TRBV7-2 with TRBJ2-1; 9 nucleotides agree with TRBD2. The CDR3 consists of 16 residues. V trimming: 3 bases; J trimming: 2 bases; junction bases outside the gene matches: 5. The germline CDR1 and CDR2 sequences are SGHTA and FQGNSA. CDR3 bases: TGTGCCAGCAGCTTCCGGCGGGAGGGCCCCTACAATGAGCAGTTCTTC. This sequence encodes CASSFRREGPYNEQFF.